Listed below are T cell receptor beta chains from one sample, sequenced in a study of post-analysis software for immune sequencing data. TCRdb recomputed calls from the PCR reads with MiXCR, one row per CDR3 protein. The table shows approximately 630,000 distinct CDR3 sequences, with 59% occurring only once. Sequencing used blood. The receptors shown here come from a girl between 2 and 10 years old with multiple sclerosis. Both conserved end residues are part of each CDR3. Fields, in order: D gene, clone size, V gene, J gene, CDR3 protein, CDR3 DNA. A D gene is named only where the DNA matches it firmly. The listing skips clone size in some rows; elsewhere it reads once, few, many or a size class.

>TRBD1|few|TRBV15|TRBJ2-5
CATSFPGQGAGETQYF
TGTGCCACCAGCTTTCCGGGACAGGGGGCTGGAGAGACCCAGTACTTC
>NA|NA|TRBV12-3/TRBV12-4|TRBJ1-2
CASSLSRRAFHGYTF
TGTGCCAGCAGTTTATCGCGGAGGGCCTTCCACGGCTACACCTTC
>NA|NA|TRBV6-2/TRBV6-3|TRBJ2-5
CASSYSMFLFTRETQYF
TGTGCCAGCAGTTACTCGATGTTCCTGTTTACTCGAGAGACCCAGTACTTC
>NA|NA|TRBV29-1|TRBJ1-6
CSVEIAGNGSPLHF
TGCAGCGTTGAAATTGCCGGGAATGGATCGCCCCTCCACTTT
>NA|NA|TRBV7-2|TRBJ1-2
CASSPRSRDGYTF
TGTGCCAGCAGCCCCCGTAGTCGAGATGGCTACACCTTC
>TRBD2|NA|TRBV7-2|TRBJ2-3
CASSLGASGLTDTQYF
TGTGCCAGCAGCCTTGGGGCTAGCGGCCTCACAGATACGCAGTATTTT
>NA|NA|TRBV20-1|TRBJ2-5
CSASQVRGRGWETQYF
TGCAGTGCTAGCCAGGTCCGGGGGCGAGGTTGGGAGACCCAGTACTTC
>NA|NA|TRBV7-2|TRBJ2-5
CASSLSTGETQYF
TGTGCCAGCAGCCTTTCGACCGGGGAGACCCAGTACTTC
>NA|NA|TRBV7-9|TRBJ1-3
CASSPPRLSGNTIYF
TGTGCCAGCTCCCCCCCGCGTCTCTCTGGAAACACCATATATTTT
>TRBD2|NA|TRBV5-1|TRBJ2-7
CASSLLAGGEEQYF
TGCGCCAGCAGCTTGCTAGCGGGAGGGGAGGAGCAGTACTTC
>NA|few|TRBV29-1|TRBJ1-1
CSVGVMNTEAFF
TGCAGCGTTGGGGTTATGAACACTGAAGCTTTCTTT
>NA|few|TRBV7-9|TRBJ2-5
CASSSPARWGETQYF
TGTGCCAGCAGCTCCCCCGCCCGCTGGGGAGAGACCCAGTACTTC
>NA|NA|TRBV12-3/TRBV12-4|TRBJ1-2
CASSHRQVSGLGYTF
TGTGCCAGCAGCCACCGACAGGTCTCGGGATTAGGCTACACCTTC
>NA|NA|TRBV20-1|TRBJ2-5
CSASAGGVQETQYF
TGCAGTGCTAGTGCGGGCGGGGTTCAAGAGACCCAGTACTTC
>NA|once|TRBV7-9|TRBJ2-1
CASSVGANNEQFF
TGTGCCAGCAGCGTAGGGGCCAACAATGAGCAGTTCTTC
>TRBD1|few|TRBV6-1|TRBJ2-7
CASSENGTGGTYEQYF
TGTGCCAGCTCCGAGAACGGGACAGGGGGCACGTACGAGCAGTACTTC
>TRBD2|NA|TRBV29-1|TRBJ2-7
CSVEAAGGSYEQYF
TGCAGCGTTGAGGCGGCGGGGGGCTCCTACGAGCAGTACTTC
>NA|NA|TRBV6-5|TRBJ2-3
CASSYSPRSSTDTQYF
TGTGCCAGCAGTTACTCCCCTCGATCTAGCACAGACACGCAGTATTTT
>TRBD2|NA|TRBV7-3|TRBJ2-2
CASSLMAGETGELFF
TGTGCCAGCAGCTTAATGGCGGGAGAAACCGGGGAGCTGTTTTTT
>NA|NA|TRBV20-1|TRBJ2-4
CSASVLAVAKNIQYF
TGCAGTGCTAGTGTACTAGCTGTAGCCAAAAACATTCAGTACTTC
>TRBD1|NA|TRBV5-1|TRBJ1-1
CASSTGQGKNTEAFF
TGCGCCAGCAGCACGGGACAGGGGAAGAACACTGAAGCTTTCTTT
>TRBD1|NA|TRBV5-1|TRBJ2-1
CASSSDRGYYNEQFF
TGCGCCAGCAGTTCCGACAGGGGGTATTACAATGAGCAGTTCTTC
>NA|few|TRBV10-2|TRBJ2-5
CASGATQETQYF
TGCGCCAGCGGTGCCACCCAAGAGACCCAGTACTTC
>NA|once|TRBV12-3/TRBV12-4|TRBJ2-1
CASSLPRTAPLYSEQFF
TGTGCCAGCAGTTTGCCTCGGACAGCCCCTCTCTACAGTGAGCAGTTCTTC
>TRBD2|NA|TRBV7-2|TRBJ2-3
CASSFRGRGGVEADTQYF
TGTGCCAGCAGCTTTAGAGGGCGCGGGGGGGTTGAAGCAGATACGCAGTATTTT
>NA|NA|TRBV24-1|TRBJ1-2
CATSDALGSNYGYTF
TGTGCCACCAGTGATGCCCTCGGCAGTAACTATGGCTACACCTTC
>NA|once|TRBV7-9|TRBJ2-7
CASSFWTEPYEQYF
TGTGCCAGCAGCTTTTGGACAGAACCCTACGAGCAGTACTTC
>TRBD1|few|TRBV5-1|TRBJ1-6
CASRDPRQGADNSPLHF
TGCGCCAGCAGAGATCCCAGACAGGGGGCAGACAATTCACCCCTCCACTTT
>TRBD2|NA|TRBV12-5|TRBJ2-3
CASGSLAGFTDTQYF
TGTGCTAGTGGTTCCCTAGCGGGGTTCACAGATACGCAGTATTTT
>TRBD1|few|TRBV15|TRBJ2-7
CATSKDRQVEQYF
TGTGCCACCAGCAAGGACAGGCAAGTCGAGCAGTACTTC
>TRBD1|NA|TRBV7-9|TRBJ1-1
CASSLAPGDRAFF
TGTGCCAGCAGCTTAGCCCCGGGGGACAGAGCTTTCTTT
>TRBD1|few|TRBV2|TRBJ2-3
CASSGPGQGPTDTQYF
TGTGCCAGCAGTGGTCCGGGACAGGGGCCCACAGATACGCAGTATTTT
>NA|NA|TRBV6-2/TRBV6-3|TRBJ2-7
CASKGTSTFYEQYF
TGTGCCAGCAAAGGGACTTCTACTTTCTACGAGCAGTACTTC
>TRBD1|NA|TRBV6-1|TRBJ2-7
CASSPSVGQGPSYEQYF
TGTGCCAGCAGTCCAAGCGTGGGACAGGGTCCTAGCTACGAGCAGTACTTC
>NA|NA|TRBV5-1|TRBJ2-7
CTSSLGQTAAGGHLNEQYF
TGCACCAGCAGCTTGGGACAAACCGCGGCCGGGGGGCATCTCAACGAGCAGTACTTC
>NA|NA|TRBV4-2|TRBJ1-5
CASSQEVGVQDPQHF
TGTGCCAGCAGCCAAGAGGTAGGGGTTCAGGATCCCCAGCATTTT
>TRBD2|NA|TRBV6-2/TRBV6-3|TRBJ2-1
CASRELADNEQFF
TGTGCCAGCAGGGAACTAGCGGATAATGAGCAGTTCTTC
>NA|NA|TRBV7-9|TRBJ2-7
CASSLDAGTSYEQYF
TGTGCCAGCAGCTTAGACGCAGGGACCTCCTACGAGCAGTACTTC
>NA|few|TRBV4-2|TRBJ2-7
CASSQEFISYEQYF
TGTGCCAGCAGCCAAGAATTTATTTCCTACGAGCAGTACTTC
>NA|NA|TRBV11-2|TRBJ2-7
CASRNTFYSYEQYF
TGTGCCAGCAGGAACACCTTCTACTCCTACGAGCAGTACTTC
>NA|NA|TRBV12-3/TRBV12-4|TRBJ2-4
CASSLRGGATLAKNIQYF
TGTGCCAGCAGTTTAAGGGGGGGCGCCACCCTAGCCAAAAACATTCAGTACTTC